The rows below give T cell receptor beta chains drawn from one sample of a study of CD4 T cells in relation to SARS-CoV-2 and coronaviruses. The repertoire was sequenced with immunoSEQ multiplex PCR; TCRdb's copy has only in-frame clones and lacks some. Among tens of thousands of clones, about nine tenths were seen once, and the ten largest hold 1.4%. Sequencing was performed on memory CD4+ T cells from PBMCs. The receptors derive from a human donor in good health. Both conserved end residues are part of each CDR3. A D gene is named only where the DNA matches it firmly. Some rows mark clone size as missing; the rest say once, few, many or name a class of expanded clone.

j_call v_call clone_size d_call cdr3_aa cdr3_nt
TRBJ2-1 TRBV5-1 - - CASSLATGKNEQFF TGCGCCAGCAGCTTGGCCACAGGGAAGAATGAGCAGTTCTTC
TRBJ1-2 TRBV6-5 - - CASTAFNRVTYGYTF TGTGCCAGCACGGCCTTTAACAGGGTTACCTATGGCTACACCTTC
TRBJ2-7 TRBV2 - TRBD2 CASSPGTSDYEQYF TGTGCCAGCAGTCCCGGGACTAGCGACTACGAGCAGTACTTC
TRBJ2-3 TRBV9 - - CASSVATDTQYF TGTGCCAGCAGCGTAGCCACAGATACGCAGTATTTT
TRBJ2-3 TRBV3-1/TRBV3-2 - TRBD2 CASSQDGGGTDTQYF TGTGCCAGCAGCCAAGATGGGGGGGGCACAGATACGCAGTATTTT
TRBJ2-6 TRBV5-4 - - CASSFFSGANVLTF TGTGCCAGCAGCTTCTTCTCTGGGGCCAACGTCCTGACTTTC
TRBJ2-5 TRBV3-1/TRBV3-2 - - CATNSKGTFQETQYF TGTGCCACCAATTCGAAGGGTACTTTCCAAGAGACCCAGTACTTC
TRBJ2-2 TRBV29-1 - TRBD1 CSVGTGGRTGELFF TGCAGCGTTGGGACAGGGGGCCGGACCGGGGAGCTGTTTTTT
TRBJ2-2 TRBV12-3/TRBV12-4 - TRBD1 CASNRGQGWMFF TGTGCCAGCAACCGCGGACAGGGCTGGATGTTTTTT
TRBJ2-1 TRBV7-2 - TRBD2 CASSALAGNYNEQFF TGTGCCAGCAGCGCACTAGCGGGGAATTACAATGAGCAGTTCTTC
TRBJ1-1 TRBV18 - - CASSPRGAGAEAFF TGTGCCAGCTCCCCTCGGGGGGCAGGGGCTGAAGCTTTCTTT
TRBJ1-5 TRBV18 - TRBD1 CASSPDRGDQPQHF TGTGCCAGCTCACCGGACAGGGGAGATCAGCCCCAGCATTTT
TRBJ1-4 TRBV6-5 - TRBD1 CASRYRGTSSEKLFF TGTGCCAGCAGATACAGGGGGACATCGAGTGAAAAACTGTTTTTT
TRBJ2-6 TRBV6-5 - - CASTDQGSGANVLTF TGTGCCAGCACCGACCAGGGTTCTGGGGCCAACGTCCTGACTTTC
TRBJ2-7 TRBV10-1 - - CASSDSDSYEQYF TGCGCCAGCAGTGATAGCGACTCCTACGAGCAGTACTTC
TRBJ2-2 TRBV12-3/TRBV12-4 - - CASRTGDTGELFF TGTGCCAGCAGAACAGGTGACACCGGGGAGCTGTTTTTT
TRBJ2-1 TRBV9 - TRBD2 CASSLIGLAWSYNEQFF TGTGCCAGCAGCCTAATTGGACTAGCTTGGTCCTACAATGAGCAGTTCTTC
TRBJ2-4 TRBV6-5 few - CASSYSPQAAKNIQYF TGTGCCAGCAGTTACTCGCCCCAGGCCGCCAAAAACATTCAGTACTTC
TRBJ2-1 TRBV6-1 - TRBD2 CASSESSGRAIEQFF TGTGCCAGCAGTGAATCCAGCGGGAGGGCGATTGAGCAGTTCTTC
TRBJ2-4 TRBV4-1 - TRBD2 CASSPRSVERETRLFDIQYF TGCGCCAGCAGCCCCCGAAGTGTGGAGCGGGAGACCCGGTTGTTTGACATTCAGTACTTC
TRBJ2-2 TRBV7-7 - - CASSPPGRGTNTGELFF TGTGCCAGCAGCCCCCCCGGTCGGGGGACGAACACCGGGGAGCTGTTTTTT
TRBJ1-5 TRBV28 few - CASSTSGYSNQPQHF TGTGCCAGCAGTACTTCAGGGTATAGCAATCAGCCCCAGCATTTT
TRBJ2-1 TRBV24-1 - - CATSEGGANTYNEQFF TGTGCCACCAGTGAAGGGGGGGCGAATACCTACAATGAGCAGTTCTTC
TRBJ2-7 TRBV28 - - CASSFQKPPYEQYF TGTGCCAGCAGTTTCCAGAAGCCTCCATACGAGCAGTACTTC
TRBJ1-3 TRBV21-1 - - CASSTYGTKSTNTIYF TGTGCCAGCAGCACCTACGGGACCAAGAGCACCAACACCATATATTTT
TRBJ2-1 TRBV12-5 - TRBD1 CASGDRDRGKNEQFF TGTGCTAGTGGTGACCGGGACAGGGGGAAGAATGAGCAGTTCTTC